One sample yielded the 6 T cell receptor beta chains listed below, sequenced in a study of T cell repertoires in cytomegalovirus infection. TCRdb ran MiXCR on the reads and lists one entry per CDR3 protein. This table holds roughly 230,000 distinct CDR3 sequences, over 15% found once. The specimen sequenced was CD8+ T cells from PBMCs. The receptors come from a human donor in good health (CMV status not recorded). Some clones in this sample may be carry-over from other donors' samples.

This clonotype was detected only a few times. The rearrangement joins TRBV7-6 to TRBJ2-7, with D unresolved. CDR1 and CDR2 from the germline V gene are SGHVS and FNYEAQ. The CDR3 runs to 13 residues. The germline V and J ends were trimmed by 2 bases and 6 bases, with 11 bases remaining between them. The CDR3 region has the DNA TGTGCCAGCAGCTTAAGCATGGGTCGCGAGCAGTACTTC. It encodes CASSLSMGREQYF.

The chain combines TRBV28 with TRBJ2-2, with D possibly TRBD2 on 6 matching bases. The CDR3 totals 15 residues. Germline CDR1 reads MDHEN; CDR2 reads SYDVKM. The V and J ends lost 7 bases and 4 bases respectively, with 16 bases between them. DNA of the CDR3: TGTGCCAGCAAGAACGCGGGACTGGGCACCGGGGAGCTGTTTTTT. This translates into CASKNAGLGTGELFF. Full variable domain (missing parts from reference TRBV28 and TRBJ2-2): DVKVTQSSRYLVKRTGEKVFLECVQDMDHENMFWYRQDPGLGLRLIYFSYDVKMKEKGDIPEGYSVSREKKERFSLILESASTNQTSMYLCASKNAGLGTGELFFGEGSRLTVL.

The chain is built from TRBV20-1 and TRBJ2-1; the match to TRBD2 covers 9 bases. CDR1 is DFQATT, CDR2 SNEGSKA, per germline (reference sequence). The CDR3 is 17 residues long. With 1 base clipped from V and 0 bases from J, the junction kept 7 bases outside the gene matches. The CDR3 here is CSARVTSGLSSYNEQFF. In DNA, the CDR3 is TGCAGTGCTAGAGTTACTAGCGGGTTAAGCTCCTACAATGAGCAGTTCTTC.

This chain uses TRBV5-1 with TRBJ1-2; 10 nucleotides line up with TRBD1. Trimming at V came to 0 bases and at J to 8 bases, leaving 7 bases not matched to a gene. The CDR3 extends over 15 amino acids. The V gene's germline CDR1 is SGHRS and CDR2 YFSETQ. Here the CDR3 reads CASSLVDGTGDGYTF. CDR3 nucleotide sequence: TGCGCCAGCAGCTTGGTAGATGGGACAGGGGACGGCTACACCTTC.

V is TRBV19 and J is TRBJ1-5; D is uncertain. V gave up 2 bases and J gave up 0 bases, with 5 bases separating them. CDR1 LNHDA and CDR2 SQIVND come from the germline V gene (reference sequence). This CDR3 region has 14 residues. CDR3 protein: CASSINRSNQPQHF. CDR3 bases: TGTGCCAGTAGTATAAATCGTAGCAATCAGCCCCAGCATTTT.

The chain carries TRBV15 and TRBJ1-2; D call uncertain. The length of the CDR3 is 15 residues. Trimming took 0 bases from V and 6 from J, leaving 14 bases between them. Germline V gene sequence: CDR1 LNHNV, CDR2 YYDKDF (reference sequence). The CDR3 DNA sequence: TGTGCCACCAGCAGAGAAGATCTGGGAATCGATGGCTACACCTTC. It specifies CATSREDLGIDGYTF. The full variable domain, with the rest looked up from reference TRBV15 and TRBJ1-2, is DAMVIQNPRYQVTQFGKPVTLSCSQTLNHNVMYWYQQKSSQAPKLLFHYYDKDFNNEADTPDNFQSRRPNTSFCFLDIRSPGLGDTAMYLCATSREDLGIDGYTFGSGTRLTVV.